Below are 29 T cell receptor beta chains sequenced from a single sample in a study of PD-L1 blockade in urothelial cancer. Time point of the sample: pretreatment peripheral blood. Some clones are missing from TCRdb's copy, which holds only in-frame ones; the method was immunoSEQ multiplex PCR. The sample includes roughly 100,000 clones, 89% of them seen just once. The source was PBMCs, collected around atezolizumab (anti-PD-L1) treatment. These receptors originate from an elderly woman with urothelial cancer.

The V gene is TRBV18, the J gene TRBJ2-1; 14 bases are a match to TRBD2. CDR1 is KGHSH and CDR2 is LQKENI in the germline V gene. V lost 0 bases, J lost 8 bases, and 3 bases stayed unmatched. The CDR3 covers 16 residues. CDR3 residues: CASSPPGTSGSYEQFF. The CDR3 bases are TGTGCCAGCTCACCACCAGGGACTAGCGGGAGTTATGAGCAGTTCTTC.

This chain joins TRBV5-1 and TRBJ2-3, with D tentatively TRBD2 (5 bases). V was trimmed by 5 bases and J by 0 bases, leaving 10 bases between them. From germline, CDR1 is SGHRS and CDR2 YFSETQ. CDR3 length: 14 residues. DNA of the CDR3: TGCGCCAGCAGTCGGGGATCTAGCACAGATACGCAGTATTTT. Translation: CASSRGSSTDTQYF.

This chain connects TRBV5-1 to TRBJ2-1; D is uncertain. The CDR3 is made up of 20 amino acids. Trimming cost V 1 base and J 5 bases, with 28 bases left between them. CDR1 SGHRS and CDR2 YFSETQ come from the germline V gene. CDR3 nucleotides: TGCGCCAGCAGCTTGACCGGAGTGGCGTCCCGAATCCGCCGGGACAATGAGCAGTTCTTC. The encoded protein is CASSLTGVASRIRRDNEQFF.

V gene TRBV5-4 combines with J gene TRBJ2-3; 10 bases match TRBD2. V shed 0 bases, J shed 1 base, and the junction held 5 bases outside the gene matches. This CDR3 is 17 amino acids long. CDR1 is SGHNT, CDR2 YYREEE, per germline (reference sequence). The CDR3 protein is CASSLAVAGGRTDTQYF. Here the CDR3 DNA reads TGTGCCAGCAGCTTGGCCGTAGCGGGAGGACGCACAGATACGCAGTATTTT.

The V gene is TRBV5-1, the J gene TRBJ1-5; 8 positions agree with TRBD1. Germline trimming cut 1 base from V and 3 bases from J; bases unmatched to any gene: 9. The CDR3 contains 17 residues. Germline values: CDR1 SGHRS, CDR2 YFSETQ. The DNA of the CDR3 is TGCGCCAGCAGCTTGCTCCCACAGGGGGTTAACAATCAGCCCCAGCATTTT. It codes for CASSLLPQGVNNQPQHF.

The rearrangement uses TRBV4-2 and TRBJ1-2; no firm D call. This CDR3 region has 18 residues. Trimming removed 4 bases from V and 4 bases from J, with 25 bases in between. CDR1 is LGHNA and CDR2 is YNFKEQ in the germline V gene. The CDR3 spells CASSPETGSRDESYGYTF. CDR3 nucleotides: TGTGCCAGCAGCCCCGAGACGGGGAGTAGGGATGAAAGCTATGGCTACACCTTC.

The sample holds one count of this clone. The chain links TRBV15 to TRBJ2-7; TRBD1 is a possible D gene (6 bases). Trimming removed 3 bases from V and 1 base from J, with 13 bases in between. CDR1 LNHNV and CDR2 YYDKDF come from the germline V gene (reference sequence). The CDR3 has 15 residues. Here the CDR3 DNA reads TGTGCCACCAGCAGGGATGAGGGGGTATCCTACGAGCAGTACTTC. Amino acids: CATSRDEGVSYEQYF.

The chain employs TRBV18 and TRBJ1-2; D might be TRBD1 (5 bases). Trimming pared 2 bases from V and 7 bases from J, leaving 14 bases between. The CDR3 extends over 14 amino acids. Germline lookup yields CDR1 KGHSH and CDR2 LQKENI. As DNA, the CDR3 is TGTGCCAGCTCACCAATCGACAGCGAGATTGGCTACACCTTC. Protein product: CASSPIDSEIGYTF.

J is TRBJ1-3 and V is TRBV5-1, with 10 bases lining up with TRBD1. CDR3 size: 15 residues. In germline, CDR1 is SGHRS, CDR2 YFSETQ. The junction had 1 base not matched to a gene; V was cut back by 4 bases and J by 0 bases. The CDR3 bases are TGCGCCAGCAGCGGGACAGGGGACTCTGGAAACACCATATATTTT. Translated: CASSGTGDSGNTIYF.

This clone was recorded only once. The CDR3 is CASSAARRGSNTEAFF. Written as DNA, the CDR3 is TGTGCCAGTAGTGCCGCCCGCCGTGGGAGCAACACTGAAGCTTTCTTT. This sequence joins TRBV19 and TRBJ1-1, with unresolved D. Germline CDR1 is LNHDA and CDR2 is SQIVND (reference sequence). This CDR3 is built from 16 residues. V was trimmed by 5 bases and J by 2 bases, leaving 18 bases between them.

CDR3 sequence: CASSLDPQGAVSGYTF. The CDR3 DNA sequence: TGTGCCAGCAGCTTAGATCCACAGGGGGCTGTGAGCGGCTACACCTTC. V is TRBV11-2 and J is TRBJ1-2; 9 bases are a match to TRBD1. The CDR3 totals 16 residues. From germline, CDR1 is SGHAT and CDR2 FQNNGV. V dropped 0 bases and J dropped 8; count of bases not matched to a gene: 10. Looking up the rest from reference TRBV11-2 and TRBJ1-2 gives the full variable domain: EAGVAQSPRYKIIEKRQSVAFWCNPISGHATLYWYQQILGQGPKLLIQFQNNGVVDDSQLPKDRFSAERLKGVDSTLKIQPAKLEDSAVYLCASSLDPQGAVSGYTFGSGTRLTVV.

This chain uses TRBV6-5 with TRBJ2-7; D perhaps matches TRBD1 (6 bases). In germline, CDR1 is MNHEY, CDR2 SVGAGI. V was pared by 0 bases and J by 7 bases, with 13 bases between. The CDR3 has 14 amino acids. The CDR3 region has the DNA TGTGCCAGCAGTTACTCCCCTCGACAGGAGGAGCAGTACTTC. Translating gives CASSYSPRQEEQYF.

The V call is TRBV7-6, the J call TRBJ2-7, with TRBD2 identical over 9 bases. V shed 4 bases, J shed 7 bases, and the junction held 14 bases outside the gene matches. Germline loops: CDR1 SGHVS, CDR2 FNYEAQ. This CDR3 contains 16 residues. CDR3 DNA: TGTGCCAGCAGCTCCTCCGGGGTAGCGGGAGCTTTTGAGCAGTACTTC. This gives the protein CASSSSGVAGAFEQYF. The whole variable domain, filled in from reference TRBV7-6 and TRBJ2-7, reads GAGVSQSPRYKVTKRGQDVALRCDPISGHVSLYWYRQALGQGPEFLTYFNYEAQQDKSGLPNDRFSAERPEGSISTLTIQRTEQRDSAMYRCASSSSGVAGAFEQYFGPGTRLTVT.

The table lists this clone with a count of one. This sequence joins TRBV5-1 and TRBJ1-2, with D perhaps TRBD1 (5 bases). The V gene lost 3 bases and the J gene lost 6 bases, with 30 bases spanning the gap. The CDR3 is 19 residues long. Germline V CDR1 and CDR2: SGHRS, YFSETQ. The CDR3 region is CASSSRRGSGREVMHGYTF. The CDR3 DNA sequence: TGCGCCAGCAGCTCGCGAAGAGGGAGCGGCAGGGAGGTTATGCATGGCTACACCTTC.

V and J are TRBV5-1 and TRBJ2-7; perhaps TRBD1 as D (6 bases). The length of the CDR3 is 12 residues. Germline-derived CDR1 and CDR2 are SGHRS and YFSETQ. The germline V and J ends were trimmed by 2 bases and 9 bases, with 12 bases remaining between them. This CDR3 is CASSLQGKGQYF. The CDR3 DNA is TGCGCCAGCAGCTTACAGGGTAAAGGGCAGTACTTC.

This clone was recorded only once. CDR3 nucleotide sequence: TGTGCCAGCAGCTTACTGGGTGAGGCTAGCGGGGCCTCCTACAATGAGCAGTTCTTC. Translated, it gives CASSLLGEASGASYNEQFF. V and J are TRBV7-6 and TRBJ2-1; TRBD2 matches 9 bases. V lost 2 bases and J lost 0; bases outside the gene matches: 11. CDR1 SGHVS and CDR2 FNYEAQ come from the germline V gene. The CDR3 is 19 residues long. The full variable domain, its missing parts supplied by reference TRBV7-6 and TRBJ2-1, is GAGVSQSPRYKVTKRGQDVALRCDPISGHVSLYWYRQALGQGPEFLTYFNYEAQQDKSGLPNDRFSAERPEGSISTLTIQRTEQRDSAMYRCASSLLGEASGASYNEQFFGPGTRLTVL.

The CDR3 DNA sequence: TGTGCCAGCAGCTTGGTGGGGGAGGGACCTTTATCCTATGGCTACACCTTC. Translation: CASSLVGEGPLSYGYTF. V and J are TRBV5-6 and TRBJ1-2; D may be TRBD1 (5 bases). The V end lost 0 bases, the J end lost 4 bases, and 19 bases lay between the germline ends. The CDR3 has 17 residues. Germline CDR1 SGHDT, CDR2 YYEEEE.

V and J are TRBV5-4 and TRBJ2-5; 9 positions agree with TRBD1. Unmatched junction bases numbered 3, after V lost 4 bases and J lost 2 bases. Germline values: CDR1 SGHNT, CDR2 YYREEE (reference sequence). The CDR3 length is 14 residues. The CDR3 spells CASSKDRGQETQYF. CDR3 DNA sequence: TGTGCCAGCAGCAAGGACAGGGGTCAAGAGACCCAGTACTTC.

This clone occurred once. The chain uses TRBV28 and TRBJ1-2, with TRBD1 as a possible D gene (5 bases). V was clipped by 8 bases and J by 3 bases, with 19 bases between them. Per the germline V gene, CDR1 is MDHEN and CDR2 is SYDVKM. CDR3 size: 15 residues. The CDR3, as DNA: TGTGCCAGCCGCAAACCGGGGGGGGTGTACTATGGCTACACCTTC. Its translation is CASRKPGGVYYGYTF.

The CDR3 DNA sequence: TGTGCCAGCAGTGACCCGAGATTAGCGACTACCTACGAGCAGTACTTC. Encoded protein: CASSDPRLATTYEQYF. This chain joins TRBV6-4 and TRBJ2-7, with D perhaps TRBD2 (5 bases). V lost 2 bases and J 2 bases, leaving 16 bases between the germline ends. This CDR3 region has 16 residues. CDR1 is MRHNA, CDR2 SNTAGT, per germline.

The V and J genes are TRBV7-9 and TRBJ2-2; tentative D call: TRBD2 (5 bases). CDR3 length: 15 amino acids. Germline lookup yields CDR1 SEHNR and CDR2 FQNEAQ (reference sequence). The ends were cut back, 1 base at V and 7 bases at J, with 13 bases in the middle. The CDR3 DNA is TGTGCCAGCAGCTTAGAGGCAGGAGGTCTCGGGGAGCTGTTTTTT. It is translated as CASSLEAGGLGELFF. The complete variable domain, with remaining parts taken from reference TRBV7-9 and TRBJ2-2, reads DTGVSQNPRHKITKRGQNVTFRCDPISEHNRLYWYRQTLGQGPEFLTYFQNEAQLEKSRLLSDRFSAERPKGSFSTLEIQRTEQGDSAMYLCASSLEAGGLGELFFGEGSRLTVL.

In its sample, this clone was seen a few times. The V gene is TRBV4-1, the J gene TRBJ2-5; D remains ambiguous. Trimming took 1 base from V and 1 from J, leaving 7 bases between them. Germline CDR1 MGHRA, CDR2 YSYEKL. The CDR3 has 14 residues. Here the CDR3 reads CASSQVGSQETQYF. The CDR3 DNA is TGCGCCAGCAGCCAAGTTGGCAGCCAAGAGACCCAGTACTTC.

The gene calls are TRBV5-1 and TRBJ1-1, with 7 bases identical to TRBD1. The CDR3 is 14 residues long. The germline CDR1 and CDR2 sequences are SGHRS and YFSETQ. J lost 3 bases, V lost 5 bases, and 7 bases had no gene match. The CDR3 is CASRLTGKDTEAFF. The CDR3 DNA sequence: TGCGCCAGCAGGTTGACAGGGAAGGACACTGAAGCTTTCTTT. The variable domain in full, with the rest retrieved from reference TRBV5-1 and TRBJ1-1, is KAGVTQTPRYLIKTRGQQVTLSCSPISGHRSVSWYQQTPGQGLQFLFEYFSETQRNKGNFPGRFSGRQFSNSRSEMNVSTLELGDSALYLCASRLTGKDTEAFFGQGTRLTVV.

This chain links TRBV2 with TRBJ1-1; D not certain. V dropped 3 bases and J dropped 1 base, with 6 bases sitting between them. Germline-derived CDR1 and CDR2 are SNHLY and FYNNEI. CDR3 length equals 13 residues. In DNA, the CDR3 is TGTGCCAGCAGTGATGTGCGGAACACTGAAGCTTTCTTT. Translation: CASSDVRNTEAFF.

The V call is TRBV5-1, the J call TRBJ1-1; no definite D call. V dropped 1 base and J dropped 0 bases, with 4 bases sitting between them. CDR1 is SGHRS and CDR2 is YFSETQ in the germline V gene. This CDR3 has 13 residues. The CDR3 nucleotides are TGCGCCAGCAGCTTGAGCATGAACACTGAAGCTTTCTTT. This sequence encodes CASSLSMNTEAFF. The full variable domain, in which reference TRBV5-1 and TRBJ1-1 provide the parts outside the CDR3, is KAGVTQTPRYLIKTRGQQVTLSCSPISGHRSVSWYQQTPGQGLQFLFEYFSETQRNKGNFPGRFSGRQFSNSRSEMNVSTLELGDSALYLCASSLSMNTEAFFGQGTRLTVV.

This clone showed up just once. This sequence joins TRBV19 and TRBJ2-7; D may be TRBD2 (7 bases). Trimming removed 4 bases from V and 0 bases from J, with 13 bases in between. Germline CDR1 reads LNHDA; CDR2 reads SQIVND (reference sequence). The CDR3 totals 15 residues. The CDR3 nucleotides read TGTGCCAGTAGTAATCGGGGGGCCCACTCCTACGAGCAGTACTTC. Translation: CASSNRGAHSYEQYF.

This clone was picked up one time. This sequence joins TRBV7-8 and TRBJ1-1; 7 positions agree with TRBD1. V lost 5 bases and J lost 7; bases outside the gene matches: 13. Germline V gene data show CDR1 as SGHVS and CDR2 as FQNEAQ. The CDR3 totals 15 residues. As DNA, the CDR3 is TGTGCCAGCAGCCATGGGACAGTGGGGGTTAATGAAGCTTTCTTT. This sequence encodes CASSHGTVGVNEAFF.

The V and J genes are TRBV7-2 and TRBJ2-7; a possible D gene is TRBD2 (6 bases). Per germline, CDR1 SGHTA and CDR2 FQGNSA. V lost 5 bases and J 1 base, leaving 12 bases between the germline ends. This CDR3 is built from 14 residues. Here the CDR3 DNA reads TGTGCCAGCAGCCAAGAGACTAGTTCCTACGAGCAGTACTTC. It specifies CASSQETSSYEQYF.

V usage is TRBV19 and J usage is TRBJ2-7; maybe TRBD1 (7 bases). The CDR3 extends over 14 amino acids. Germline CDR1 and CDR2: LNHDA and SQIVND (reference sequence). Trimming removed 4 bases at V and 2 bases at J, with 12 bases between. The CDR3 DNA is TGTGCCAGTAGTAACGGAGGGACAGCCTACGAGCAGTACTTC. Its translation is CASSNGGTAYEQYF.